This T cell receptor (beta chain) comes out of a study of cytomegalovirus exposure and HLA in healthy donors. Across the whole study: Most donors, around 81% of some 400 genotyped, fell in the Caucasian-associated ancestry cluster. Notes on the study in general: Earlier analysis yielded a pattern in which most TCR beta V segments were productive about 90% or about 30% of the time. A later analysis appeared to link common viral pathogens to several of the most significant clusters.

Primers included in the PCR were 60 Vbeta and 13 Jbeta primers. Method: immunoSEQ multiplex PCR; TCRdb's copy keeps in-frame clones and lacks some. This sample carries about 110,000 clones, just over 70% of them seen once, and the ten largest clones take roughly 0.79%. Per germline, CDR1 SGHTA and CDR2 FQGNSA. The CDR3 is made up of 13 amino acids. V was shortened by 5 bases and J by 5 bases, with 11 bases between the two germline ends. Details on this clone: Its specificity is not known.

Source material: PBMCs. The TCR sequence derives from a boy aged 5-17 years in good health and CMV-seronegative. The chain uses TRBV7-2 and TRBJ2-3; D remains ambiguous. The CDR3 DNA is TGTGCCAGCAGCCCTAGACGCTTAGATACGCAGTATTTT. This codes for CASSPRRLDTQYF.